This T cell receptor beta chain was documented in a study of T-cell memory formation after mild COVID-19 (dated by TCRdb to about 2021). Turning to the overall study: TCR sequence clusters from the two donors were largely donor specific. The cohort comprised two young, previously healthy adult volunteers, one female and one male. In a couple of donors, T-cell clones that expanded and contracted after mild COVID-19 were tracked by sequencing TCRalpha and TCRbeta repertoires over time. The paper's findings and limits, for the study overall: Some responding clones were detected in pre-infection memory, suggesting pre-existing cross-reactive memory T cells joined the SARS-CoV-2 response. The study included only a couple of mild cases, and larger cohorts that include severe cases with pre-infection samples were judged to be necessary. Contracting CD4+ clones appeared mostly in the CM and EM memory subsets, whereas CD8+ clones were enriched in EMRA. SARS-CoV-2 specificity was not confirmed for the second-wave clones peaking on day 37. Clones contracting from day 15 to 85 had balanced CD4/CD8 phenotypes, while a second wave expanding from day 15 to 37 was biased towards CD4+.

Ficoll-Paque density gradient centrifugation was used to isolate PBMCs. This clonotype was observed a single time. Its antigen target is currently unknown. No much larger clonotype is one base removed from it; base qualities were not supplied. Evidence from a single read is weak. Instrument on record: Illumina NovaSeq 6000. cDNA libraries for TCRalpha and TCRbeta were prepared by 5'RACE using constant-segment primers, with sample barcodes and unique molecular identifiers added. Trizol reagent was used to extract RNA from every sample. Amplification of the libraries took two PCR steps, and the second step added a second sample barcode plus Illumina TruSeq adapters. The libraries were sequenced on an Illumina NovaSeq using 2 x 150 bp paired-end reads. Per the original workflow: With migec v1.2.7, reads were demultiplexed and then collapsed into UMI-guided consensus sequences. Using mixcr v2.1.11, UMI consensuses were aligned to TRA and TRB V and J templates and then assembled into clonotypes. Expanded or contracted clonotypes were those called significant by both edgeR and NoisET, with noise models trained on biological replicates. edgeR calls used a false discovery rate-adjusted p below 0.01 and a log2 fold-change threshold of 1. As an exploratory analysis of dynamics, PCA with hierarchical clustering was applied to max-normalized trajectories of the 1000 most abundant clonotypes. Separately sequenced CD4+ and CD8+ repertoires were used to assign the CD4 or CD8 phenotype of responding clones. Starting from the raw public reads, TCRdb applied fastp trimming at Q25, assembled clones with MiXCR and retained in-frame beta chains. Rows with a matching CDR3 protein are joined into one entry that keeps the most common DNA and genes. In this record, the V and J calls reflect TCRdb's handling and not the investigators' own analysis. Here the sample has about 350,000 distinct CDR3 sequences; 14% occur a single time. Around a fifth of the sample lies in the top ten.

The CDR3 measures 16 amino acids from cysteine to phenylalanine. The kept DNA is CDR3 alone, 48 bases in frame from the first base. CDR1 and CDR2, looked up from the germline V gene (reference sequence), are MNHNY and SVGAGI. V lost 6 bases and J lost 0 bases, and the count of bases not matched to a germline gene is 9. The rearranged segments are TRBV6-6 and TRBJ1-1, and TRBD1 aligns with 8 junction nucleotides. The TCR was taken from a man aged 18 to 29 who had mild COVID-19 (a few samples of this study predate the infection). The sample titles of this study are shuffled in the database, so cell type and time point are left out; the donor was told from shared clones. Material for sequencing was PBMCs or a T cell subset sorted from them (not recorded which). The sequence in DNA is TGTGCCAGCAGCCCCGGCCAGGGGGCCCTGAACACTGAAGCTTTCTTT. Translated, this is CASSPGQGALNTEAFF.